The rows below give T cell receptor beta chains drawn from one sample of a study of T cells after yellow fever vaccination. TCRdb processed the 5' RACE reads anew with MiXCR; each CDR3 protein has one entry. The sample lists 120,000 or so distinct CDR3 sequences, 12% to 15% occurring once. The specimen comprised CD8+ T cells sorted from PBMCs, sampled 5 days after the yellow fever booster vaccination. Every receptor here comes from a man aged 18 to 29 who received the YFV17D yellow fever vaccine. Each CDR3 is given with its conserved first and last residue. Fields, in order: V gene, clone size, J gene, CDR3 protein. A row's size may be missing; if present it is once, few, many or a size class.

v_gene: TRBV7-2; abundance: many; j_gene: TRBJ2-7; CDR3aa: CASSPRDYKYEQYF
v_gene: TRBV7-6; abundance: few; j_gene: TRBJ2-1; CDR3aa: CASSLAWPAGDPYNEQFF
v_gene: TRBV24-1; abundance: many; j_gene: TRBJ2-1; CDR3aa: CATEPPGGNEQFF
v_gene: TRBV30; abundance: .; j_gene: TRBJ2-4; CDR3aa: CAWSGSRNIQYF
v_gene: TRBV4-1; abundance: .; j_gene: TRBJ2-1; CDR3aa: CASSFPGQLNEQFF
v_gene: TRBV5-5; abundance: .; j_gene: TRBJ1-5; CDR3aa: CASSLTRSPQPQHF
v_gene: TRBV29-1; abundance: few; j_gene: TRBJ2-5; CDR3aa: CSMGRMGETQYF
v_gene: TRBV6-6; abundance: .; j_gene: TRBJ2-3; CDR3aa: CASSFRAGITDTQYF
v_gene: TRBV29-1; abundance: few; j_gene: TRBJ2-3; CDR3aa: CSVPGLSTDTQYF
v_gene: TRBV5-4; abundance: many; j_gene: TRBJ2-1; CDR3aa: CASSQGQEYNEQFF
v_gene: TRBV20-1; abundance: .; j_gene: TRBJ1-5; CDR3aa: CSARVRGQPQHF
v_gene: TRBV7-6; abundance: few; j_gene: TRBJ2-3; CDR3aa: CASSLSGLAGLTDTQYF
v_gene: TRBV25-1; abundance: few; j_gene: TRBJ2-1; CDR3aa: CASSDMAGGYNEQFF
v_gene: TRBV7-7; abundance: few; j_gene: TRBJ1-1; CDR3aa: CASSSFTDLEAFF
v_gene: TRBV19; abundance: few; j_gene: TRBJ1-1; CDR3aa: CASSIRLNTEAFF
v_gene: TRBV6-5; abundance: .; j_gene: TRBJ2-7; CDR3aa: CASSYEAGEQYF
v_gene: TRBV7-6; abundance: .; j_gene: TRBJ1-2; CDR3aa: CASSLGGGLYTF
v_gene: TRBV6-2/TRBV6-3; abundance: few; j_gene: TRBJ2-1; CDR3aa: CASSDTRMPYNEQFF
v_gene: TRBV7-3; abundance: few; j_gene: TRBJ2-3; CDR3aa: CASSSRAGGPSDTQYF
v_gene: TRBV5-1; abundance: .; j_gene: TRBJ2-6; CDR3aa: CASSLLSGGSTNVLTF
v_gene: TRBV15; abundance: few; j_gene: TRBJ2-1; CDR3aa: CATSRESLNSYNEQFF
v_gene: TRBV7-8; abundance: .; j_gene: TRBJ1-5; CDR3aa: CASRPGGGQPQHF
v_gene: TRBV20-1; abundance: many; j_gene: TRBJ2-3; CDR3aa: CSAKSLLAGEADTQYF
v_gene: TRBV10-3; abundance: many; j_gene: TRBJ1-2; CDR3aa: CAISESGTGNYGYTF
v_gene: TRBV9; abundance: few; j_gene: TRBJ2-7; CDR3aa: CASSDGAYSYEQYF
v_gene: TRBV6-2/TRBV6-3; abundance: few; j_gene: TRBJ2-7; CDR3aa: CASSWGATYEQYF